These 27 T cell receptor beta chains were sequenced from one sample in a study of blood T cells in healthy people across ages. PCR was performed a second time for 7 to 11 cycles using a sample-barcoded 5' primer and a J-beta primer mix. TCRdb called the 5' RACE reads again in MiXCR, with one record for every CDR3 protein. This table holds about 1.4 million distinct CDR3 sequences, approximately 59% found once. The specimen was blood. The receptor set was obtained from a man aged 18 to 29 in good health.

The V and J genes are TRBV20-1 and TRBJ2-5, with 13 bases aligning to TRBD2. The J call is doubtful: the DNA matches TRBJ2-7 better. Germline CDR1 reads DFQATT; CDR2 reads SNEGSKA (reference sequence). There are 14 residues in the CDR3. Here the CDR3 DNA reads TGCAGTGGGCTGTGGACTAGCGGGAGTCACGAGCAGTACTTC. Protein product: CSGLWTSGSHEQYF.

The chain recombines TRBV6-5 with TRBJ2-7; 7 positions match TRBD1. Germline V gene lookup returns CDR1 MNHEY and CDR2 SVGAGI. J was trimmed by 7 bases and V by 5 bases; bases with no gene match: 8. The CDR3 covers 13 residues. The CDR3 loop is CASSPTLQGEQYF. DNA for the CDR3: TGTGCCAGCAGTCCGACATTACAGGGGGAGCAGTACTTC.

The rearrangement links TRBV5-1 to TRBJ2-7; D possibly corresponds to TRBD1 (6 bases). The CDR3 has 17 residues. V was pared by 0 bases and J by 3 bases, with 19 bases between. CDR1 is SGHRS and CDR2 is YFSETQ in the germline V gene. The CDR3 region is CASSLDGRGSGYYEQYF. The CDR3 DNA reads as TGCGCCAGCAGCTTGGATGGCAGGGGCTCTGGGTACTACGAGCAGTACTTC.

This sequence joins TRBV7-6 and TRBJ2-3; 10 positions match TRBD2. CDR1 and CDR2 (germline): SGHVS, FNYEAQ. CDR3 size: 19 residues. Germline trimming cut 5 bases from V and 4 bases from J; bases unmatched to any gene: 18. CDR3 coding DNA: TGTGCCAGCAGCCTAGACCCTAGCGGGGGATACCGGGGTCCAGATACGCAGTATTTT. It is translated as CASSLDPSGGYRGPDTQYF. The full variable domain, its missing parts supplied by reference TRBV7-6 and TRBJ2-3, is GAGVSQSPRYKVTKRGQDVALRCDPISGHVSLYWYRQALGQGPEFLTYFNYEAQQDKSGLPNDRFSAERPEGSISTLTIQRTEQRDSAMYRCASSLDPSGGYRGPDTQYFGPGTRLTVL.

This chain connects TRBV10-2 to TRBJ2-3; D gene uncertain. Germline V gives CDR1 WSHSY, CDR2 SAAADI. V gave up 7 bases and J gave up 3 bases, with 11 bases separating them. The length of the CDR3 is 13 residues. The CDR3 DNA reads TGCGCCAGCAACAACCCTAGGACAGATACGCAGTATTTT. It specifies CASNNPRTDTQYF.

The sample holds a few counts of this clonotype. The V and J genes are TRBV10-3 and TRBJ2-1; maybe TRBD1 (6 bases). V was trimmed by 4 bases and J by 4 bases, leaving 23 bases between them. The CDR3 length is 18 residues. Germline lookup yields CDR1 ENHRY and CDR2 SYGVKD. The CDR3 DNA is TGTGCCATCAGTGGTATCACACAGAGACAGGTGGGGTACAATGAGCAGTTCTTC. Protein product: CAISGITQRQVGYNEQFF.

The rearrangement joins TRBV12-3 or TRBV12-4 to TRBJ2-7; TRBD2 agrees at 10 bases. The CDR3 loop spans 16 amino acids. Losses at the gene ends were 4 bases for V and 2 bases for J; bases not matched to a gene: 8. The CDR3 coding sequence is TGTGCCAGCAGTTCAACTTCGAGCGGGGGGGCCTACGAGCAGTACTTC. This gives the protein CASSSTSSGGAYEQYF.

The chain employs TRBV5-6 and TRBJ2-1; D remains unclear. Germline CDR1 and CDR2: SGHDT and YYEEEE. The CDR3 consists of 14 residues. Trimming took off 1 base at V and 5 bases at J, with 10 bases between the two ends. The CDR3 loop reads CASSLWSDNNEQFF. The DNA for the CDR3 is TGTGCCAGCAGCTTGTGGAGCGATAACAATGAGCAGTTCTTC.

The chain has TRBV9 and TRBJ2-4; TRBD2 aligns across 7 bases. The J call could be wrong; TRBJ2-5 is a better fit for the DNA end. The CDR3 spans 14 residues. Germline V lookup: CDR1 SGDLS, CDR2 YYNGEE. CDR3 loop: CASSVSSGVETQYF. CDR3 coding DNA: TGTGCCAGCAGCGTATCCAGCGGGGTAGAGACCCAGTACTTC.

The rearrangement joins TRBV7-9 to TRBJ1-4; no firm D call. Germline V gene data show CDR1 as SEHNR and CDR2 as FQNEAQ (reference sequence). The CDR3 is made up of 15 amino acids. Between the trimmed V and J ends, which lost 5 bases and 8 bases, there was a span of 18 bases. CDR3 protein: CASSEFEDPHEKLFF. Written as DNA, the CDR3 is TGTGCCAGCAGCGAATTTGAGGACCCCCACGAAAAACTGTTTTTT.

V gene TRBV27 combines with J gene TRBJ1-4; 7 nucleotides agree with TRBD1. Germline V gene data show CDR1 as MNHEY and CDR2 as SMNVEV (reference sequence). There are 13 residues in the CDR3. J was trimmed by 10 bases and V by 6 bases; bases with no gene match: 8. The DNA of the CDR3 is TGTGCCAGCAGCCCCTGGGACAGTGGAAAACTGTTTTTT. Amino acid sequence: CASSPWDSGKLFF.

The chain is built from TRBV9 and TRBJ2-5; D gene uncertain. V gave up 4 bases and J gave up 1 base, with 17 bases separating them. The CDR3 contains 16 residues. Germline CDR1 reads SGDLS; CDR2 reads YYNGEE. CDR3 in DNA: TGTGCCAGCAGCCCGAGACCCCTGGGCATCCAAGAGACCCAGTACTTC. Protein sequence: CASSPRPLGIQETQYF.

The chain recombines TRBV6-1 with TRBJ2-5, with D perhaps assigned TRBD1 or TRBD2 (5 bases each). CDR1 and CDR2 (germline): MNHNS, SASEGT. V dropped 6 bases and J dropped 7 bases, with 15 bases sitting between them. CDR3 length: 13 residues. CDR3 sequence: CASRPSGPRTQYF. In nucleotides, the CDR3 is TGTGCCAGCAGGCCCTCGGGACCCCGGACCCAGTACTTC.

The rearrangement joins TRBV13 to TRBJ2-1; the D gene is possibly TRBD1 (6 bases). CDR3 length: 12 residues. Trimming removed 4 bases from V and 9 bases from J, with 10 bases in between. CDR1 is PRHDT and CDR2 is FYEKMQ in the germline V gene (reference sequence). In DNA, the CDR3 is TGTGCCAGCAGCTCCACAGGGATTGAGCAGTTCTTC. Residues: CASSSTGIEQFF.

CDR3 DNA: TGTGCCAGCAGTTACTCGACCCGACTAGCGGACTACAATGAGCAGTTCTTC. Its translation: CASSYSTRLADYNEQFF. The chain joins TRBV6-6 to TRBJ2-1; TRBD2 aligns across 9 bases. The CDR3 consists of 17 residues. Germline V CDR1 and CDR2: MNHNY, SVGAGI (reference sequence). J lost 3 bases, V lost 0 bases, and 6 bases had no gene match.

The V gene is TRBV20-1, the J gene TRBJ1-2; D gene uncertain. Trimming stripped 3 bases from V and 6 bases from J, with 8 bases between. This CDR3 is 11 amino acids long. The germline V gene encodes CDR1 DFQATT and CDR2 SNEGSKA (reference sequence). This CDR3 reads CSASTDDGYTF. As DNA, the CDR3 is TGCAGTGCTAGCACCGACGATGGCTACACCTTC.

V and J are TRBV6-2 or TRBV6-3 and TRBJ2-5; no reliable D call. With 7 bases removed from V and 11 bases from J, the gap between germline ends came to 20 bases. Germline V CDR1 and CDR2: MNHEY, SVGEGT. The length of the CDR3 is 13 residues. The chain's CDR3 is CASNGVSAGEQYF. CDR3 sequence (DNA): TGTGCCAGCAATGGTGTATCAGCCGGAGAGCAGTACTTC.

The CDR3 is CASKEGNQPQHF. CDR3 sequence (DNA): TGTGCCAGCAAGGAGGGAAATCAGCCCCAGCATTTT. This chain connects TRBV6-6 to TRBJ1-5, with D unresolved. This CDR3 is 12 amino acids long. Per the germline V gene, CDR1 is MNHNY and CDR2 is SVGAGI (reference sequence). The germline V and J ends were trimmed by 7 bases and 4 bases, with 8 bases remaining between them.

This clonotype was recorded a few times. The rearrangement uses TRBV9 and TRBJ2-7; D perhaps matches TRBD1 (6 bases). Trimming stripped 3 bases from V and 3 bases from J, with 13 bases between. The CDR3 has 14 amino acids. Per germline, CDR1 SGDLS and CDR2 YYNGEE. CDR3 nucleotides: TGTGCCAGCAGCGAGAGGGACAAGCTCTACGAGCAGTACTTC. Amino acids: CASSERDKLYEQYF.

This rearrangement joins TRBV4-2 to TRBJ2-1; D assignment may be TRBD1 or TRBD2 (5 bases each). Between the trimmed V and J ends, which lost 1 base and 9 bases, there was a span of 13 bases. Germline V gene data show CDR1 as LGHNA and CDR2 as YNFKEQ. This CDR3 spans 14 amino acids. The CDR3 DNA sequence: TGTGCCAGCAGCCAAGTTTGGGGGAGTGGTGAGCAGTTCTTC. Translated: CASSQVWGSGEQFF.

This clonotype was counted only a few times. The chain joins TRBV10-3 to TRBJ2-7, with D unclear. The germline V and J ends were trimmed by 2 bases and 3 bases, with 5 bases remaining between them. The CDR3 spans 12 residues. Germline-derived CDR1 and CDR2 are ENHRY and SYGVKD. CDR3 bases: TGTGCCATCAGTGAGGAGAACTACGAGCAGTACTTC. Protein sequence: CAISEENYEQYF.

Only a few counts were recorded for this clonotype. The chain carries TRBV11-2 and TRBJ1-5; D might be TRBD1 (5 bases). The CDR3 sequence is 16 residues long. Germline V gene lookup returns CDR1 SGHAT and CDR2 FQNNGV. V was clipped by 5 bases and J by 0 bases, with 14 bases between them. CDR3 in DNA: TGTGCCAGCAGCCCGACGACAGCCTATAGCAATCAGCCCCAGCATTTT. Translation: CASSPTTAYSNQPQHF.

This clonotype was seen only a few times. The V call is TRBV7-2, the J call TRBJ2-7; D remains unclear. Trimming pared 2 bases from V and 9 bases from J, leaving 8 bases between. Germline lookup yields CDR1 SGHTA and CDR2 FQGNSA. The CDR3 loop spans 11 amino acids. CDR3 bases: TGTGCCAGCAGCTTATTGGGGTGGCAGTACTTC. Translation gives CASSLLGWQYF.

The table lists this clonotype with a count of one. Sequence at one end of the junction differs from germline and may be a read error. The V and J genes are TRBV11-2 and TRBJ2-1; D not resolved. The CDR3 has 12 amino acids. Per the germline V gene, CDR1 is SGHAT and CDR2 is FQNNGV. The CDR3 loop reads CAGSLRVNEQFF. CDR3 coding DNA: TGTGCCGGCAGCTTAAGGGTAAATGAGCAGTTCTTC.

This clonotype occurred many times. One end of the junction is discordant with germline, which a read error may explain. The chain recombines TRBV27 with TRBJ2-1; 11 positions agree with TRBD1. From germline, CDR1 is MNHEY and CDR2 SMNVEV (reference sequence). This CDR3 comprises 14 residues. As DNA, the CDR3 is TGCGCCAGCAGCTTGGGGACAGGGGGCAATGAGCAGTTCTTC. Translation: CASSLGTGGNEQFF.

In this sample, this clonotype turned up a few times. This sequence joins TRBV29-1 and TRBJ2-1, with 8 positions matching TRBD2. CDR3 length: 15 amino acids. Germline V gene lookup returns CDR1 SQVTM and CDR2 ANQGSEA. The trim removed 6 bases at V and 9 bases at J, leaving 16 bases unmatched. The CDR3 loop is CSVIPSGLEGREQFF. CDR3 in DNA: TGCAGCGTGATACCATCGGGACTAGAGGGACGTGAGCAGTTCTTC.

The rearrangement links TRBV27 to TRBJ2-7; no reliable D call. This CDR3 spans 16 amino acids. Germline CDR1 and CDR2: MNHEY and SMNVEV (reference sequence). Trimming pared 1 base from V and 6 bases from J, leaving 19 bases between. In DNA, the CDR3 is TGTGCCAGCAGTTTATTGGGTCCAGAGGCCACCTGCGAGCAGTACTTC. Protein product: CASSLLGPEATCEQYF.